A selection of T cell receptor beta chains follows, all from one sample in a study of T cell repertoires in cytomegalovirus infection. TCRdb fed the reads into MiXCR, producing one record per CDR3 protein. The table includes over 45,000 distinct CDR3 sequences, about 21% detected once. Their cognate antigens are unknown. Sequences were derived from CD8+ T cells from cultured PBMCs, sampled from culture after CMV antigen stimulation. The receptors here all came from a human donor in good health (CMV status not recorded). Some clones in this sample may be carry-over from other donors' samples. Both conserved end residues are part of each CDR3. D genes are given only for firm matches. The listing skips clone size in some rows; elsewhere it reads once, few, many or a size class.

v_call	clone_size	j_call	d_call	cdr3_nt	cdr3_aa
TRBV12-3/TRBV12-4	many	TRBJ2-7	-	TGTGCCAGCAGTTCTAAACCTAGCGTCATCTCCTACGAGCAGTACTTC	CASSSKPSVISYEQYF
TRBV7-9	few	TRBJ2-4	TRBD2	TGTGCCAGCAGCCGTGGACTAGCAAACATTCAGTACTTC	CASSRGLANIQYF
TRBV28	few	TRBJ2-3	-	TGTGCCAGCAGTTTAGGACAGGGAGGGGCCACAGATACGCAGTATTTT	CASSLGQGGATDTQYF
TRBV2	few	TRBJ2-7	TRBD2	TGTGCCAGCAGGACGGGACTAGCGGGACTCTACGAGCAGTACTTC	CASRTGLAGLYEQYF
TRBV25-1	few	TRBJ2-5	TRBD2	TGTGCCAGCAGTGAAGTGGGAGGGAACCAAGAGACCCAGTACTTC	CASSEVGGNQETQYF
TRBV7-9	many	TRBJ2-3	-	TGTGCCAGCAGCTTCCCCCTGGGGGGTTCCGCAGATACGCAGTATTTT	CASSFPLGGSADTQYF
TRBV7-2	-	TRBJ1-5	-	TGTGCCAGCAGCTTAGTAGTGGATCGGATCCAGCCCCAGCATTTT	CASSLVVDRIQPQHF
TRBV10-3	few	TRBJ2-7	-	TGTGCCATCAGTGAGGGTGGGCCGGGACTCCGGAGCTACGAGCAGTACTTC	CAISEGGPGLRSYEQYF
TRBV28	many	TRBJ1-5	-	TGTGCCAGCAGTCCTAGTATCGGAGGGCTGAAGCCCCAGCATTTT	CASSPSIGGLKPQHF
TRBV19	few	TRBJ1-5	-	TGTGCCAGTAGTACGATATGGGATCAGCCCCAGCATTTT	CASSTIWDQPQHF
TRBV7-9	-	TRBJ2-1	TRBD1	TGTGCCAGCAGCTCCCTCCCGGGACAGGGGGCCCGGGAGCAGTTCTTC	CASSSLPGQGAREQFF
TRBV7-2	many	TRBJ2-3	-	TGTGCCAGCAGCTTAGAATCAGGAGGAGATACGCAGTATTTT	CASSLESGGDTQYF
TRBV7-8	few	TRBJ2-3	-	TGTGCCAGCAGCGAAACTCCGGTGATGGATACGCAGTATTTT	CASSETPVMDTQYF
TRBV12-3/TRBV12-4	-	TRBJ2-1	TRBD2	TGTGCCAGCAGTCCTAGCGGGAGTATGAATGAGCAGTTCTTC	CASSPSGSMNEQFF
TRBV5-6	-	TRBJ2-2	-	TGTGCCAGCAGCCTGGGATATTCTAACACCGGGGAGCTGTTTTTT	CASSLGYSNTGELFF
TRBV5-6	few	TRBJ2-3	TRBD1	TGTGCCAGCAGCCCAGGCCGGGACAGGGGCACAGATACGCAGTATTTT	CASSPGRDRGTDTQYF
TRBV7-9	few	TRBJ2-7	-	TGTGCCAGCAGCTTAAACCGGGGGAACGAGCAGTACTTC	CASSLNRGNEQYF
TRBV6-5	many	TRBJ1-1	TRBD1	TGTGCCAGCAGTTCCCCGACAGGGTCGGACACTGAAGCTTTCTTT	CASSSPTGSDTEAFF
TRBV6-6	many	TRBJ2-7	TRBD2	TGTGCCAGCAGTTACTCGATGGTCGGGCGGGGGGAGAGGTACGAGCAGTACTTC	CASSYSMVGRGERYEQYF
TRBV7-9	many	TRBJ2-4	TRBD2	TGTGCCACCTTGTCAGCGGGAGTACGTAGCATTCAGTACTTC	CATLSAGVRSIQYF
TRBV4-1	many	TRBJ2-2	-	TGCGCCAGCAGCCCGTGGGAAGAAAACACCGGGGAGCTGTTTTTT	CASSPWEENTGELFF
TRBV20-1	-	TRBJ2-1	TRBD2	TGCAGTGCTAGAGATCGTGACGGGAGGTCCTACAATGAGCAGTTCTTC	CSARDRDGRSYNEQFF
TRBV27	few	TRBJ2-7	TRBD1	TGTGCCAGCAGTACGGCGGCAGGGGGAAACGAGCAGTACTTC	CASSTAAGGNEQYF
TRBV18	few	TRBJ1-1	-	TGTGCCAGCTCACTTAGAGACACTGAAGCTTTCTTT	CASSLRDTEAFF
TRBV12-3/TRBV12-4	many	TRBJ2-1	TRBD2	TGTGCCAGCAGCCGCCCGGGACTAGCGGTAAATGAGCAGTTCTTC	CASSRPGLAVNEQFF
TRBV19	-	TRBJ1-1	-	TGTGCCAGTAGTATCTTTAGGACAGAAGACACTGAAGCTTTCTTT	CASSIFRTEDTEAFF
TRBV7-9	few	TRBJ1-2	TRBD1	TGTGCCAGCAGCTCCCTGGGACAGGGGGCGGCCTATGGCTACACCTTC	CASSSLGQGAAYGYTF
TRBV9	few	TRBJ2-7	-	TGTGCCAGCAGCGTAGAGGCTGGAAACTACGAGCAGTACTTC	CASSVEAGNYEQYF
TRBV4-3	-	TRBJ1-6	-	TGCGCCAGCAGACCTACGGGGTTGAATTCACCCCTCCACTTT	CASRPTGLNSPLHF
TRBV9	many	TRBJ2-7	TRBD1	TGTGCCAGCAGCGCGACGGGACAGGGGTACTACGAGCAGTACTTC	CASSATGQGYYEQYF
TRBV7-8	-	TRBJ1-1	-	TGTGCCAGCAGCTTAGCGCGCGGGAGGGTTAGGGAGGACACTGAAGCTTTCTTT	CASSLARGRVREDTEAFF
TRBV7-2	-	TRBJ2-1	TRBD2	TGTGCCAGCAGCTTTACATTGATACTAGCGATGAATGAGCAGTTCTTC	CASSFTLILAMNEQFF
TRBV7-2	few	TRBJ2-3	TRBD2	TGTGCCAGCAGTGGTACTAGCGGGGGAACAGATACGCAGTATTTT	CASSGTSGGTDTQYF
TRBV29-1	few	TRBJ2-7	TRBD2	TGCAGCGTTGCTAGCGGGAGGGGCTGGGAGCAGTACTTC	CSVASGRGWEQYF
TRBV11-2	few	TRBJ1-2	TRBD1	TGTGCCAGCAGCAATAGGGTGGACAGGGCGGCTGGCTACACCTTC	CASSNRVDRAAGYTF
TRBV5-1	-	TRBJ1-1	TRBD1	TGCGCCAGCAGCTGGACAGGCACTGAAGCTTTCTTT	CASSWTGTEAFF
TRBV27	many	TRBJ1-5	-	TGTGCCAGCAGCGACAGTAGCAATCAGCCCCAGCATTTT	CASSDSSNQPQHF
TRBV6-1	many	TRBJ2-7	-	TGTGCCAGCAGTGAAGGGTACGAGCAGTACTTC	CASSEGYEQYF
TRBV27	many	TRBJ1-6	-	TGTGCCAGCAGGAAAACCGGGACTGCCTATAATTCACCCCTCCACTTT	CASRKTGTAYNSPLHF
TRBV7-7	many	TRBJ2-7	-	TGTGCCAGCAGCCCCGGACCTGTGAACGAGCAGTACTTC	CASSPGPVNEQYF
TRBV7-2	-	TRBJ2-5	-	TGTGCCAGCAGCTTAGGGACCCACGACAGTAGGCAAGAGACCCAGTACTTC	CASSLGTHDSRQETQYF
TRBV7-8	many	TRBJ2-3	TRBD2	TGTGCCAGCATGCGGGGGGCGGGGGGGAGCACAGATACGCAGTATTTT	CASMRGAGGSTDTQYF
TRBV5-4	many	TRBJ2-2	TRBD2	TGTGCCAGCAGCACCACCCCTGGCGGGGGGGCCGGCGGGAGTTCGAACACCGGGGAGCTGTTTTTT	CASSTTPGGGAGGSSNTGELFF
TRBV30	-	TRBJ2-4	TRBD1	TGTGCCTGGAGCGAGGACAGGGGGCGAAACATTCAGTACTTC	CAWSEDRGRNIQYF
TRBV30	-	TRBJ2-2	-	TGTGCCTGGAGTCGGGGGAACACCGGGGAGCTGTTTTTT	CAWSRGNTGELFF
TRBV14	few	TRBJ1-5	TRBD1	TGTGCCAGCAGCCCGGGACAGGGACGAGTGCATCAGCCCCAGCATTTT	CASSPGQGRVHQPQHF
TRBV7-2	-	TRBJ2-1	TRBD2	TGTGCCAGCAGCTCCCCTTTGGGAGCGGGAGTTAGTAATGAGCAGTTC	CASSSPLGAGVSNEQF
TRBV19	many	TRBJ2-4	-	TGTGCCAGTAGTATAGGGACAGCCAAAAACATTCAGTACTTC	CASSIGTAKNIQYF
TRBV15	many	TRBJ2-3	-	TGTGCCACCAGTGTCGGTTCCACAGATACGCAGTATTTT	CATSVGSTDTQYF
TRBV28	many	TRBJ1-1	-	TGTGCCAGCAGTCACTCACCGAACACTGAAGCTTTCTTT	CASSHSPNTEAFF
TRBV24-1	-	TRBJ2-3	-	TGTGCCACCAGTGACCGGTCATCTCCCACAGATACGCAGTATTTT	CATSDRSSPTDTQYF
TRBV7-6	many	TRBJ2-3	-	TGTGCCAGCAGCTTGGGTGGCGGGATTACTAGCACAGATACGCAGTATTTT	CASSLGGGITSTDTQYF
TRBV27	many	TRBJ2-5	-	TGTGCCAGCAGTTTGCGGTACCAAGAGACCCAGTACTTC	CASSLRYQETQYF
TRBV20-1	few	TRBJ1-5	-	TGCAGTGCTACCACCGAACTAACAGATACACCTTCTTCCAATCAGCCCCAGCATTTT	CSATTELTDTPSSNQPQHF
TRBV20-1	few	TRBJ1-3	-	TGCAGTGCTAGAGGCCCCGGGGACACCAACACGGGAAACACCATATATTTT	CSARGPGDTNTGNTIYF
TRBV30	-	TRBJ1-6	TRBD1	TGTGCCTGGAGCCCAGGGGGCTATTCACCCCTCCACTTT	CAWSPGGYSPLHF
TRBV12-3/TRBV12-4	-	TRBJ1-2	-	TGTGCCAGCAGTTCTCGCGGGGGGGACATCGCTAACTATGGCTACACCTTC	CASSSRGGDIANYGYTF
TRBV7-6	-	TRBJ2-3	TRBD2	TGTGCCAGCAGCGAGACCACGGGACTAGCGGGAGGGACCACAGATACGCAGTATTTT	CASSETTGLAGGTTDTQYF
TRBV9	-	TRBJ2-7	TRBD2	TGTGCCAGCAGCTCAGGGACTAGCGGATTCTACGAGCAGTACTTC	CASSSGTSGFYEQYF